This T cell receptor beta chain came from a study of cytomegalovirus exposure and HLA in healthy donors. The primer mix had 60 Vbeta and 13 Jbeta primers. Profiled with immunoSEQ multiplex PCR; TCRdb holds only in-frame clones, not every one. The table has around 200,000 clones, over 65% seen once. The CDR3 sequence is 14 residues long. Germline V CDR1 and CDR2: MNHEY, SMNVEV (reference sequence). Losses at the gene ends were 8 bases for V and 5 bases for J; bases not matched to a gene: 8. On this clone itself: Its antigen is still unknown.

Regarding the study as a whole: Later analysis suggested most CMV-associated TCR beta chains were HLA-restricted.

J is TRBJ1-2 and V is TRBV27, with TRBD1 matching 10 bases. The TCR originated in a woman aged 55-70 years in good health and CMV-seropositive. Sequenced sample: PBMCs. The CDR3 protein is CASGVGTGVYGYTF. CDR3 DNA sequence: TGTGCCAGCGGAGTGGGGACAGGGGTTTATGGCTACACCTTC.